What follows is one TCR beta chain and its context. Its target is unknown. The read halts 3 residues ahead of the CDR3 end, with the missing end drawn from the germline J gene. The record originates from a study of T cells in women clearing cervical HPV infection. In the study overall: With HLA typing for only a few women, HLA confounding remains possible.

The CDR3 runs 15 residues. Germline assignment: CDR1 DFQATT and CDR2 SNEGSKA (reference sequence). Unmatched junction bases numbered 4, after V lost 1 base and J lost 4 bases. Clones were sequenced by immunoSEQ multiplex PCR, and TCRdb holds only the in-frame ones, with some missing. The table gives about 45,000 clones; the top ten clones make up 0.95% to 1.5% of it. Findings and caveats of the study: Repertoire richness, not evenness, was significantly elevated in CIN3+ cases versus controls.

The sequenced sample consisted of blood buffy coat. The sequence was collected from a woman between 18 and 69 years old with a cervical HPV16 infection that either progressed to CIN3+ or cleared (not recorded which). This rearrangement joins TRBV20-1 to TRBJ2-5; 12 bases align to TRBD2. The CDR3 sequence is CSARVTSGGGETQYF. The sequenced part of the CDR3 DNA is TGCAGTGCTAGAGTGACTAGCGGGGGTGGAGAGACC.